The T cell receptor (beta chain) described here comes from a study of blood T cells in healthy people across ages. Trimming removed 2 bases at V and 3 bases at J, with 16 bases between. The CDR3 length is 16 residues. Regarding this clonotype: What it binds is unknown.

Together with a sample-barcoded 5' primer, a J-beta primer mix was included in a second PCR lasting about 7 to 11 cycles. Every cDNA molecule carried a tag from a template-switch adaptor bearing 12 random nucleotides. TCRdb processed the 5' RACE reads anew with MiXCR; each CDR3 protein has one entry. The sample carries some 930,000 distinct CDR3 sequences, under 35% recorded once. Study-wide results and caveats: The long-lived group displayed more naive CD4+ cells, plus higher diversity, than the aged donors did.

These same records also appear under a second study, on T cells of mothers and their children. That source adds: Reads obtained per mother exceeded 8.5 million TCR beta CDR3 reads, with a few million obtained per child. Overlap ran slightly, non-significantly higher for related than unrelated mother-child pairs.

This TCR was recovered from a woman aged 40 to 55 in good health. The chain combines TRBV12-3 or TRBV12-4 with TRBJ1-2; weak D call: TRBD1 (5 bases). Sequencing was performed on blood. The CDR3 sequence is CASSLPRTWKDYGYTF. The CDR3 DNA is TGTGCCAGCAGTTTACCGCGGACATGGAAAGACTATGGCTACACCTTC.